Listed here are 29 T cell receptor beta chains from one sample, sequenced in a study of blood T cell repertoires in COVID-19. TCRdb's table, derived via immunoSEQ multiplex PCR, lists solely in-frame clones and lacks some. The data show tens of thousands of clones, roughly four fifths seen once. The material sequenced was peripheral blood. The receptors come from a human donor in a cohort sampled during active COVID-19.

CDR3 bases: TGTGCCAGCAGGACAACAGGGTCTGGTGGAAACACCATATATTTT. As protein: CASRTTGSGGNTIYF. The chain joins TRBV28 to TRBJ1-3; D perhaps matches TRBD1 (6 bases). The ends were cut back, 6 bases at V and 3 bases at J, with 15 bases in the middle. The CDR3 runs to 15 residues. The germline V gene encodes CDR1 MDHEN and CDR2 SYDVKM. The full variable domain, completed using reference TRBV28 and TRBJ1-3, is DVKVTQSSRYLVKRTGEKVFLECVQDMDHENMFWYRQDPGLGLRLIYFSYDVKMKEKGDIPEGYSVSREKKERFSLILESASTNQTSMYLCASRTTGSGGNTIYFGEGSWLTVV.

The chain combines TRBV9 with TRBJ2-7; TRBD2 matches 7 bases. The germline gives CDR1 SGDLS, CDR2 YYNGEE. After removal of 3 bases from V and 5 bases from J, the junction contained 8 bases not matched to a gene. The CDR3 has 14 residues. The CDR3 DNA sequence: TGTGCCAGCAGCGGACCCTGGGGAGGGAACGAGCAGTACTTC. As protein: CASSGPWGGNEQYF.

Only one count was recorded for this clone. The chain links TRBV5-1 to TRBJ2-7, with D maybe TRBD2 (6 bases). The CDR3 has 15 amino acids. V lost 0 bases to trimming and J lost 7 bases, with 17 bases between them. Germline values: CDR1 SGHRS, CDR2 YFSETQ. CDR3: CASSLDGGIVEEQYF. CDR3 sequence (DNA): TGCGCCAGCAGCTTGGACGGGGGAATAGTAGAGGAGCAGTACTTC.

This sequence joins TRBV3-1 (or the pseudogene TRBV3-2) and TRBJ1-2; TRBD1 aligns across 11 bases. Germline CDR1 reads LGHDT; CDR2 reads YNNKEL (reference sequence). J was trimmed by 4 bases and V by 4 bases; bases with no gene match: 8. This CDR3 is built from 16 residues. CDR3 sequence (DNA): TGTGCCAGCAGCCGACGGACAGGGGGCGGGGGCTATGGCTACACCTTC. It translates to CASSRRTGGGGYGYTF.

The chain carries TRBV28 and TRBJ2-1, with unresolved D. CDR1 and CDR2 (germline): MDHEN, SYDVKM. V lost 2 bases to trimming and J lost 0 bases, with 8 bases between them. This CDR3 contains 15 residues. The CDR3 reads CASSLPGSSYNEQFF. The CDR3 DNA is TGTGCCAGCAGTTTACCGGGTAGCTCCTACAATGAGCAGTTCTTC.

The chain's CDR3 is CSVGHNGYTF. DNA of the CDR3: TGCAGCGTTGGGCACAATGGCTACACCTTC. The chain employs TRBV29-1 and TRBJ1-2; D is unresolved. The germline CDR1 and CDR2 sequences are SQVTM and ANQGSEA. This CDR3 is 10 amino acids long. With 4 bases removed from V and 6 bases from J, the gap between germline ends came to 6 bases.

The chain is built from TRBV6-2 or TRBV6-3 and TRBJ1-1; tentatively, D is TRBD1 (5 bases). Germline loops: CDR1 MNHEY, CDR2 SVGEGT. Between the trimmed V and J ends, which lost 2 bases and 6 bases, there was a span of 10 bases. The CDR3 loop spans 13 amino acids. The CDR3 sequence is CASSYGQGSEAFF. In DNA, the CDR3 is TGTGCCAGCAGTTACGGCCAGGGCTCTGAAGCTTTCTTT.

To note about this clone: At one end the junction does not follow the germline gene, possibly because of a read error. The chain recombines TRBV29-1 with TRBJ2-7, with unresolved D. CDR3 length: 13 residues. From germline, CDR1 is SQVTM and CDR2 ANQGSEA. CDR3 nucleotides: TGCAGCGTTGAAGATCCGCACTCCCACGAGCAGTACTTC. Translated, it gives CSVEDPHSHEQYF.

The gene calls are TRBV7-6 and TRBJ1-6; 8 nucleotides line up with TRBD1. V lost 3 bases and J lost 2; bases outside the gene matches: 6. In germline, CDR1 is SGHVS, CDR2 FNYEAQ. This CDR3 spans 17 amino acids. The CDR3 sequence is CASSFGQGSTYNSPLHF. The CDR3 DNA sequence: TGTGCCAGCAGCTTCGGACAGGGTAGCACCTATAATTCACCCCTCCACTTT.

This sequence joins TRBV4-1 and TRBJ1-4, with D unresolved. In germline, CDR1 is MGHRA, CDR2 YSYEKL. Trimming removed 0 bases from V and 6 bases from J, with 20 bases in between. The CDR3 runs 18 residues. The CDR3 sequence: CASSQDPPLGVRDEKLFF. CDR3 sequence (DNA): TGCGCCAGCAGCCAAGATCCCCCCCTCGGGGTTCGGGATGAAAAACTGTTTTTT.

This chain links TRBV9 with TRBJ2-4; 9 nucleotides agree with TRBD1. Germline loops: CDR1 SGDLS, CDR2 YYNGEE. V lost 2 bases to trimming and J lost 8 bases; unmatched junction nucleotides: 5. CDR3 length: 14 residues. The CDR3 region has the DNA TGTGCCAGCAGCGTCGATGGGACAGGGCACATTCAGTACTTC. Protein sequence: CASSVDGTGHIQYF.

Regarding this clone: Its ends do not fully match the called genes, so a read error is possible. J is TRBJ2-3 and V is TRBV12-3 or TRBV12-4; 12 nucleotides align to TRBD2. This CDR3 contains 13 residues. The CDR3 coding sequence is TGTGCCAGCAGTCCGACTAGCGGGGGACCAAGGAATTTT. As protein: CASSPTSGGPRNF.

A few counts support this clone. The chain joins TRBV15 to TRBJ1-5; no clear D. Trimming shortened V by 3 bases and J by 3 bases, and 15 bases separated the two germline ends. The CDR3 loop spans 16 amino acids. CDR1 and CDR2 from the germline V gene are LNHNV and YYDKDF (reference sequence). Written as DNA, the CDR3 is TGTGCCACCAGCAGGGGAGATTCGGCAGTCAATCAGCCCCAGCATTTT. Its protein is CATSRGDSAVNQPQHF.

This clone was counted a single time. The chain is built from TRBV30 and TRBJ2-1; 7 bases fit TRBD2. Germline loops: CDR1 GTSNPN, CDR2 SVGIG (reference sequence). The CDR3 length is 14 residues. With 4 bases clipped from V and 7 bases from J, the junction kept 10 bases outside the gene matches. The CDR3 sequence: CAWIGGSNLNEQFF. The CDR3 coding sequence is TGTGCCTGGATCGGGGGGAGTAACCTTAATGAGCAGTTCTTC.

In DNA, the CDR3 is TGTGCCAGCACCCTAGGTGGCAGACCCACCGGGGAGCTGTTTTTT. Translating it yields CASTLGGRPTGELFF. The chain recombines TRBV28 with TRBJ2-2, with no clear D. The germline V gene has CDR1 MDHEN and CDR2 SYDVKM. The V gene lost 7 bases and the J gene lost 4 bases, with 16 bases spanning the gap. The CDR3 totals 15 residues.

The chain links TRBV19 to TRBJ2-7; 11 bases are a match to TRBD1. Germline V gene lookup returns CDR1 LNHDA and CDR2 SQIVND (reference sequence). The CDR3 extends over 14 amino acids. Trimming at V came to 6 bases and at J to 2 bases, leaving 3 bases not matched to a gene. The CDR3 protein is CASRGQGGPYEQYF. As DNA, the CDR3 is TGTGCCAGTAGGGGACAGGGGGGCCCCTACGAGCAGTACTTC.

The chain has TRBV5-6 and TRBJ1-5; 9 bases line up with TRBD1. J gave up 5 bases and V 1 base, and 7 bases lay outside the gene matches. Germline lookup yields CDR1 SGHDT and CDR2 YYEEEE. This CDR3 is 16 amino acids long. The CDR3 spells CASSLTGGPLDQPQHF. CDR3 coding DNA: TGTGCCAGCAGCTTGACAGGGGGCCCGTTGGATCAGCCCCAGCATTTT.

The V call is TRBV7-3, the J call TRBJ2-5, with a weak D call TRBD2 (5 bases). The length of the CDR3 is 13 residues. Germline values: CDR1 SGHTA, CDR2 FQGTGA. Trimming took 2 bases from V and 3 from J, leaving 7 bases between them. CDR3 region: CASSLRREETQYF. DNA for the CDR3: TGTGCCAGCAGCTTACGGCGGGAAGAGACCCAGTACTTC.

This sequence joins TRBV20-1 and TRBJ1-2; D possibly corresponds to TRBD1 (6 bases). CDR3 length: 11 residues. Trimming shortened V by 3 bases and J by 8 bases, and 10 bases separated the two germline ends. Germline V gene lookup returns CDR1 DFQATT and CDR2 SNEGSKA (reference sequence). The CDR3 region is CSASTGPGYTF. The CDR3 DNA is TGCAGTGCTAGCACAGGGCCCGGCTACACCTTC.

CDR3 in DNA: TGCGCCAGCAGCTTGTCCCCTTACGGGGGACAGGGAGGCTACACCTTC. This translates into CASSLSPYGGQGGYTF. The chain uses TRBV5-1 and TRBJ1-2; 9 nucleotides align to TRBD1. V dropped 1 base and J dropped 8; count of bases not matched to a gene: 12. Germline assignment: CDR1 SGHRS and CDR2 YFSETQ. This CDR3 is 16 amino acids long.

The chain is built from TRBV18 and TRBJ2-1; 8 bases map to TRBD2. The CDR3 contains 14 residues. V trimming: 1 base; J trimming: 7 bases; junction bases outside the gene matches: 3. The germline V gene encodes CDR1 KGHSH and CDR2 LQKENI. The CDR3 loop reads CASSPQSSGNEQFF. The CDR3 coding sequence is TGTGCCAGCTCACCACAGTCTAGCGGGAATGAGCAGTTCTTC.

This chain uses TRBV9 with TRBJ1-6; D may be TRBD1 (5 bases). The CDR3 consists of 15 residues. The V end was cut by 0 bases, the J end by 7 bases, with 11 bases between. Germline assignment: CDR1 SGDLS and CDR2 YYNGEE. Here the CDR3 DNA reads TGTGCCAGCAGCGTAGGGGAGGGGACCAATTCACCCCTCCACTTT. It encodes CASSVGEGTNSPLHF. The whole variable domain, filled in from reference TRBV9 and TRBJ1-6, reads DSGVTQTPKHLITATGQRVTLRCSPRSGDLSVYWYQQSLDQGLQFLIQYYNGEERAKGNILERFSAQQFPDLHSELNLSSLELGDSALYFCASSVGEGTNSPLHFGNGTRLTVT.

The J gene is TRBJ2-7, the V gene TRBV4-1; 9 nucleotides agree with TRBD2. The CDR3 covers 15 residues. The V segment lost 1 base and the J segment 2 bases; nucleotides outside the gene matches: 3. The germline V gene encodes CDR1 MGHRA and CDR2 YSYEKL. The CDR3 spells CASSQGSSGAYEQYF. CDR3 coding DNA: TGCGCCAGCAGCCAAGGATCTAGCGGGGCCTACGAGCAGTACTTC.

The CDR3 loop reads CASSLGQGWAQETQYF. The CDR3 DNA sequence: TGTGCCAGCAGCTTGGGACAGGGGTGGGCCCAAGAGACCCAGTACTTC. This chain uses TRBV11-2 with TRBJ2-5; 10 nucleotides match TRBD1. Germline CDR1 reads SGHAT; CDR2 reads FQNNGV. The length of the CDR3 is 16 residues. V was pared by 3 bases and J by 1 base, with 5 bases of the junction left unmatched.

A remark on this clone: The DNA is omitted, as the CDR3 cannot be located on it reliably, and the CDR3 follows TCRdb's listing. This chain joins TRBV21-1 and TRBJ1-6. TRBV21-1 is termed a pseudogene. The CDR3 spans 16 residues, counting both ends. CDR3 region: CASSKAGWGVGSPLHF.

The V call is TRBV10-3, the J call TRBJ1-1; 8 bases map to TRBD1. The CDR3 has 14 residues. Germline loops: CDR1 ENHRY, CDR2 SYGVKD. The J segment lost 4 bases and the V segment lost 4 bases, leaving 5 bases of the junction unmatched. CDR3 sequence (DNA): TGTGCCATCAGTGTAGGACAGGGAGGCACTGAAGCTTTCTTT. It codes for CAISVGQGGTEAFF.

The rearrangement joins TRBV5-1 to TRBJ1-3; no firm D call. The CDR3 loop spans 14 amino acids. CDR1 and CDR2 from the germline V gene are SGHRS and YFSETQ. V lost 0 bases and J lost 2, with 6 bases in between. This CDR3 is CASSLGAPGNTIYF. CDR3 coding DNA: TGCGCCAGCAGCTTGGGGGCGCCTGGAAACACCATATATTTT.

The rearrangement joins TRBV6-5 to TRBJ1-5, with no clear D. The CDR3 covers 14 residues. V lost 7 bases, J lost 0 bases, and 10 bases lay in between. Germline CDR1 MNHEY, CDR2 SVGAGI. The CDR3 DNA is TGTGCCAGCACCGTCGGGGTTAGCAATCAGCCCCAGCATTTT. Translation: CASTVGVSNQPQHF.

This rearrangement joins TRBV6-5 to TRBJ1-2; 8 bases line up with TRBD1. This CDR3 spans 13 amino acids. Germline loops: CDR1 MNHEY, CDR2 SVGAGI. Trimming cost V 7 bases and J 7 bases; bases outside gene matches: 8. The chain's CDR3 is CASTGGTGSGYTF. CDR3 sequence (DNA): TGTGCCAGCACCGGCGGGACAGGCAGTGGCTACACCTTC.